The next 28 T cell receptor beta chains were all read from a single sample in a study of blood T cell repertoires in COVID-19. Using immunoSEQ multiplex PCR, the repertoire was profiled, and TCRdb retains in-frame clones only, with some absent. The table includes roughly 400,000 clones, over 85% detected once. Source material: PBMCs or T cells enriched from blood (not recorded which). The receptors come from a woman in her twenties or thirties who had recovered from COVID-19.

The chain couples TRBV4-1 to TRBJ1-4, with 7 bases aligning to TRBD1. The trim removed 1 base at V and 3 bases at J, leaving 5 bases unmatched. Germline V gives CDR1 MGHRA, CDR2 YSYEKL. This CDR3 region has 16 residues. The CDR3 reads CASSQATGSANEKLFF. The CDR3, as DNA: TGCGCCAGCAGCCAAGCGACAGGGAGTGCTAATGAAAAACTGTTTTTT.

This rearrangement joins TRBV6-2 or TRBV6-3 to TRBJ1-2, with D possibly TRBD1 on 5 matching bases. CDR3 length: 17 residues. Germline CDR1 is MNHEY and CDR2 is SVGEGT. V was cut by 0 bases and J by 13 bases, with 27 bases left in between. The CDR3 DNA sequence: TGTGCCAGCAGTTACTCGTGGAGGGTTGCCAGGCGGAGGGGCGCCACCTTC. This encodes CASSYSWRVARRRGATF.

The J gene is TRBJ1-2, the V gene TRBV27, with 8 bases lining up with TRBD1. Trimming took 6 bases from V and 7 from J; bases not matched to a gene: 13. Germline V gene sequence: CDR1 MNHEY, CDR2 SMNVEV (reference sequence). The CDR3 spans 15 residues. CDR3 nucleotides: TGTGCCAGCAGCCCTGGACAGGGAGGCTCGCGTGGCTACACCTTC. Translated: CASSPGQGGSRGYTF.

This clone was detected a few times. V gene TRBV7-9 combines with J gene TRBJ1-2, with no clear D. CDR1 and CDR2 from the germline V gene are SEHNR and FQNEAQ (reference sequence). The CDR3 consists of 13 residues. V was cut by 0 bases and J by 6 bases, with 8 bases left in between. As DNA, the CDR3 is TGTGCCAGCAGCTTAGCCTCCGGGAATGGCTACACCTTC. Translating it yields CASSLASGNGYTF.

The chain has TRBV12-5 and TRBJ1-2; 8 nucleotides agree with TRBD1. Germline V gene data show CDR1 as LGHNT and CDR2 as FRNRAP. There are 15 residues in the CDR3. The junction had 8 bases not matched to a gene; V was cut back by 0 bases and J by 8 bases. CDR3: CASGLVENRGSGYTF. CDR3 DNA sequence: TGTGCTAGTGGTTTGGTTGAGAACAGGGGGTCAGGCTACACCTTC.

Points on this clone: Germline is not matched at one junction end, which may reflect a read error. This chain links TRBV27 with TRBJ2-7; D perhaps matches TRBD1 (5 bases). Germline CDR1 and CDR2: MNHEY and SMNVEV (reference sequence). The CDR3 extends over 11 amino acids. The CDR3 here is CASSYQGPGLF. CDR3 coding DNA: TGTGCCAGCAGTTACCAGGGCCCAGGGCTCTTC.

Only a few counts were recorded for this clone. The chain couples TRBV5-6 to TRBJ1-6; 9 positions agree with TRBD1. The trim removed 0 bases at V and 3 bases at J, leaving 7 bases unmatched. Germline V CDR1 and CDR2: SGHDT, YYEEEE. This CDR3 spans 18 amino acids. The CDR3: CASSLATGTGLYNSPLHF. The CDR3 DNA follows: TGTGCCAGCAGCTTGGCGACCGGGACAGGGCTCTATAATTCACCCCTCCACTTT.

The chain couples TRBV7-6 to TRBJ2-1, with 7 bases aligning to TRBD2. V lost 5 bases, J lost 3 bases, and 7 bases stayed unmatched. The CDR3 loop spans 15 amino acids. Germline lookup yields CDR1 SGHVS and CDR2 FNYEAQ. CDR3 region: CASSGTSADYNEQFF. CDR3 coding DNA: TGTGCCAGCAGCGGAACTAGCGCCGACTACAATGAGCAGTTCTTC. Looking up the rest from reference TRBV7-6 and TRBJ2-1 gives the full variable domain: GAGVSQSPRYKVTKRGQDVALRCDPISGHVSLYWYRQALGQGPEFLTYFNYEAQQDKSGLPNDRFSAERPEGSISTLTIQRTEQRDSAMYRCASSGTSADYNEQFFGPGTRLTVL.

The gene calls are TRBV14 and TRBJ1-2, with 7 positions matching TRBD1. This CDR3 is built from 14 residues. Unmatched junction bases numbered 10, after V lost 4 bases and J lost 8 bases. Per germline, CDR1 SGHDN and CDR2 FVKESK. CDR3 DNA sequence: TGTGCCAGCAGCCGAACAGACAGGGTGGGGGGCTACACCTTC. Its translation is CASSRTDRVGGYTF.

DNA of the CDR3: TGTGCCAGCAGGCCTAACAGGGACGGCACCGGGGAGCTGTTTTTT. Translating it yields CASRPNRDGTGELFF. This chain uses TRBV5-4 with TRBJ2-2; D is possibly TRBD1 (6 bases). V was cut by 5 bases and J by 4 bases, with 15 bases left in between. CDR1 SGHNT and CDR2 YYREEE come from the germline V gene (reference sequence). CDR3 length: 15 residues.

The CDR3 sequence: CASSRRTGEETQYF. The CDR3 coding sequence is TGTGCCAGCTCACGACGCACAGGGGAAGAGACCCAGTACTTC. The rearrangement links TRBV18 to TRBJ2-5; 7 positions agree with TRBD1. The V gene's germline CDR1 is KGHSH and CDR2 LQKENI. The length of the CDR3 is 14 residues. The V segment lost 4 bases and the J segment 3 bases; nucleotides outside the gene matches: 5. The variable domain in full, with the rest retrieved from reference TRBV18 and TRBJ2-5, is NAGVMQNPRHLVRRRGQEARLRCSPMKGHSHVYWYRQLPEEGLKFMVYLQKENIIDESGMPKERFSAEFPKEGPSILRIQQVVRGDSAAYFCASSRRTGEETQYFGPGTRLLVL.

The rearrangement uses TRBV30 and TRBJ1-2; D perhaps matches TRBD1 (6 bases). Trimming left V 2 bases short and J 0 bases short, with 13 bases between. The CDR3 runs to 15 residues. From germline, CDR1 is GTSNPN and CDR2 SVGIG (reference sequence). Here the CDR3 reads CAWSRGQRPNYGYTF. CDR3 DNA sequence: TGTGCCTGGAGTCGTGGACAGAGACCTAACTATGGCTACACCTTC.

The chain combines TRBV7-9 with TRBJ2-2, with TRBD2 identical over 8 bases. Trimming cost V 5 bases and J 7 bases; bases outside gene matches: 12. The CDR3 spans 16 residues. The germline V gene encodes CDR1 SEHNR and CDR2 FQNEAQ (reference sequence). CDR3 DNA sequence: TGTGCCAGCAGCCAAGTCCGGGGGGGGCCGGTCGGGGAGCTGTTTTTT. Protein: CASSQVRGGPVGELFF.

The chain links TRBV12-3 or TRBV12-4 to TRBJ2-3; the D gene is possibly TRBD2 (5 bases). This CDR3 has 12 residues. Between the trimmed V and J ends, which lost 3 bases and 6 bases, there was a span of 7 bases. CDR3 sequence: CASSFGVDTQYF. In DNA form, the CDR3 reads TGTGCCAGCAGTTTCGGGGTGGATACGCAGTATTTT.

The V call is TRBV10-3, the J call TRBJ2-7; 9 positions agree with TRBD2. After removal of 10 bases from V and 6 bases from J, the junction contained 19 bases not matched to a gene. The CDR3 has 16 residues. Germline loops: CDR1 ENHRY, CDR2 SYGVKD. In nucleotides, the CDR3 is TGTGCCACCTTCCCGGGACTAGCTGGAGGGGTCCTCGAGCAGTACTTC. The encoded protein is CATFPGLAGGVLEQYF.

J is TRBJ1-5 and V is TRBV6-1; TRBD1 agrees at 11 bases. V shed 0 bases and J 1 base; nucleotides not matched to a gene: 11. The CDR3 consists of 20 residues. Per germline, CDR1 MNHNS and CDR2 SASEGT. The CDR3 DNA is TGTGCCAGCAGTGAAGCGCGGACAGGGGGCCATAGGTGGAGCAATCAGCCCCAGCATTTT. Its translation is CASSEARTGGHRWSNQPQHF.

This sequence joins TRBV11-2 and TRBJ1-1; the D gene is possibly TRBD1 (5 bases). CDR1 and CDR2 (germline): SGHAT, FQNNGV. There are 14 residues in the CDR3. Trimming cost V 3 bases and J 4 bases, with 12 bases left between them. In DNA form, the CDR3 reads TGTGCCAGCAGCTTCGGGGGTTCATTCACTGAAGCTTTCTTT. It codes for CASSFGGSFTEAFF.

This rearrangement joins TRBV27 to TRBJ1-2; D perhaps matches TRBD1 (5 bases). Looked up from germline, CDR1 is MNHEY and CDR2 is SMNVEV (reference sequence). This CDR3 has 15 residues. Deletions cut 2 bases from V and 6 bases from J, with 16 bases between. As DNA, the CDR3 is TGTGCCAGCAGTTTAGGGGGGGGACTTATCGATGGCTACACCTTC. It specifies CASSLGGGLIDGYTF.

Of note for this clone: The sample has other DNA sequences that encode this CDR3 too. V and J are TRBV30 and TRBJ1-5; D may be TRBD1 (5 bases). There are 13 residues in the CDR3. The germline CDR1 and CDR2 sequences are GTSNPN and SVGIG (reference sequence). V lost 1 base and J 1 base, leaving 5 bases between the germline ends. CDR3 residues: CAWSGQSNQPQHF. CDR3 bases: TGTGCCTGGAGTGGACAGAGCAATCAGCCCCAGCATTTT.

V gene TRBV6-5 combines with J gene TRBJ2-7; no firm D call. This CDR3 contains 14 residues. Per the germline V gene, CDR1 is MNHEY and CDR2 is SVGAGI. With 6 bases removed from V and 4 bases from J, the gap between germline ends came to 16 bases. In DNA form, the CDR3 reads TGTGCCAGCAGGCCCTTGCTCACCGGTTACGAGCAGTACTTC. Its translation is CASRPLLTGYEQYF.

The sample holds one count of this clone. The rearrangement links TRBV10-3 to TRBJ1-1; possibly TRBD1 for D (6 bases). The V end was cut by 1 base, the J end by 0 bases, with 9 bases between. The CDR3 is 15 residues long. CDR1 is ENHRY, CDR2 SYGVKD, per germline. CDR3 in amino acids: CAISELGAVNTEAFF. The CDR3 DNA reads TGTGCCATCAGTGAGTTGGGGGCAGTGAACACTGAAGCTTTCTTT.

This chain uses TRBV2 with TRBJ2-2; D unclear. The CDR3 is 13 residues long. Trimming pared 8 bases from V and 2 bases from J, leaving 9 bases between. Per the germline V gene, CDR1 is SNHLY and CDR2 is FYNNEI. CDR3 in DNA: TGTGCCAGCCTACCGCTCAACACCGGGGAGCTGTTTTTT. This gives the protein CASLPLNTGELFF. Full variable domain (outside the CDR3, taken from reference TRBV2 and TRBJ2-2): EPEVTQTPSHQVTQMGQEVILRCVPISNHLYFYWYRQILGQKVEFLVSFYNNEISEKSEIFDDQFSVERPDGSNFTLKIRSTKLEDSAMYFCASLPLNTGELFFGEGSRLTVL.

The chain couples TRBV30 to TRBJ2-7; possibly TRBD1 for D (5 bases). The length of the CDR3 is 12 residues. Germline V gene lookup returns CDR1 GTSNPN and CDR2 SVGIG (reference sequence). Trimming cost V 4 bases and J 7 bases, with 14 bases left between them. CDR3 residues: CAWTTGTWEQYF. DNA for the CDR3: TGTGCCTGGACCACAGGTACGTGGGAGCAGTACTTC.

J is TRBJ2-7 and V is TRBV20-1, with a tentative D call TRBD1 (5 bases). Germline V gene sequence: CDR1 DFQATT, CDR2 SNEGSKA (reference sequence). The CDR3 runs 11 residues. Trimming removed 5 bases from V and 3 bases from J, with 8 bases in between. This CDR3 reads CSAATVYEQYF. In nucleotides, the CDR3 is TGCAGTGCTGCGACAGTCTACGAGCAGTACTTC.

The J gene is TRBJ1-2, the V gene TRBV30; D might be TRBD1 (5 bases). The germline CDR1 and CDR2 sequences are GTSNPN and SVGIG (reference sequence). V lost 0 bases and J lost 7, with 18 bases in between. The CDR3 totals 15 residues. The CDR3 sequence is CAWSVRGVGGSGYTF. CDR3 DNA: TGTGCCTGGAGTGTACGAGGGGTCGGCGGGAGTGGCTACACCTTC.

This clone was recorded only once. The chain recombines TRBV5-6 with TRBJ1-5; TRBD1 aligns across 9 bases. There are 15 residues in the CDR3. With 2 bases clipped from V and 2 bases from J, the junction kept 2 bases outside the gene matches. Germline V gene data show CDR1 as SGHDT and CDR2 as YYEEEE. Here the CDR3 reads CASSLQGAGNQPQHF. In nucleotides, the CDR3 is TGTGCCAGCAGCTTACAGGGGGCAGGCAATCAGCCCCAGCATTTT.

This clone was observed a few times. This CDR3 reads CASRFTSGTNEQYF. The DNA of the CDR3 is TGTGCCAGCAGATTTACTAGCGGGACGAACGAGCAGTACTTC. The rearrangement joins TRBV27 to TRBJ2-7; TRBD2 aligns across 10 bases. Trimming cost V 6 bases and J 5 bases; bases outside gene matches: 7. Germline-derived CDR1 and CDR2 are MNHEY and SMNVEV (reference sequence). CDR3 size: 14 residues.

V usage is TRBV30 and J usage is TRBJ2-7; 8 positions agree with TRBD1. Germline CDR1 is GTSNPN and CDR2 is SVGIG (reference sequence). Losses at the gene ends were 7 bases for V and 2 bases for J; bases not matched to a gene: 4. The CDR3 runs 12 residues. The CDR3 DNA reads as TGTGCCTCGACAGGGGTCACCTACGAGCAGTACTTC. Translating it yields CASTGVTYEQYF.